The clone carrying this TCR beta chain was found a few times. The germline V and J ends were trimmed by 0 bases and 16 bases, with 13 bases remaining between them. Per germline, CDR1 LGHDT and CDR2 YNNKEL (reference sequence). The length of the CDR3 is 12 residues. This sample was included in a study of blood T cells in healthy people across ages. The second PCR ran about 7 to 12 cycles with a sample-barcoded 5' primer and J-beta primers. TCRdb re-called the 5' RACE reads with MiXCR, one entry per CDR3 protein. The data contain some 700,000 distinct CDR3 sequences, about a fifth of them singletons. The specimen was blood. The chain recombines TRBV3-1 with TRBJ2-1; tentatively, D is TRBD1 or TRBD2 (5 bases each). The clonotype was recovered from a man aged 65-85 years in good health. The CDR3 bases are TGTGCCAGCAGCCAAGATGGGGGTTCGCAATTCTTC. Amino acids: CASSQDGGSQFF.